These T cell receptor beta chains were read from a single sample in a study of blood T cell repertoires in COVID-19. Measured with immunoSEQ multiplex PCR; TCRdb has only the in-frame clones, and not every one. Of over 110,000 clones listed, approximately 87% are singletons. The sample taken for sequencing was PBMCs or T cells enriched from blood (not recorded which). The receptors originated from a man aged 60-69 years who had recovered from COVID-19. Both conserved end residues are part of each CDR3.

j_call | v_call | cdr3_aa
TRBJ1-6 | TRBV5-4 | CASSLGRGRNSPLHF
TRBJ2-3 | TRBV5-1 | CASSFSSGGSDTQYF
TRBJ2-1 | TRBV11-2 | CASRSGLAGNNEQFF
TRBJ2-6 | TRBV29-1 | CSVLGPAFGTGGAAGANVLTF
TRBJ2-7 | TRBV19 | CASSIDGGPSYEQYF
TRBJ2-7 | TRBV2 | CASRAGLAVYEQYF
TRBJ1-1 | TRBV9 | CASSVAYEAFF
TRBJ1-1 | TRBV28 | CASSLLRGFNTEAFF
TRBJ2-5 | TRBV14 | CASSQVGTAVTQYF
TRBJ2-7 | TRBV6-5 | CALGTERSYEQYF
TRBJ2-7 | TRBV28 | CASSPTRQGAGYEQYF
TRBJ1-6 | TRBV20-1 | CSAERTGGF
TRBJ2-3 | TRBV2 | CASIGQTGTSGSTDTQYF
TRBJ1-6 | TRBV5-1 | CASRQGDSPLHF
TRBJ1-2 | TRBV10-3 | CAISEGADYGYTF
TRBJ2-1 | TRBV24-1 | CATGLAGLDEQFF
TRBJ2-7 | TRBV2 | CASSEAGWSSYEQYF
TRBJ1-5 | TRBV19 | CASRTAGQEKTNSNQPQHF
TRBJ2-1 | TRBV7-3 | CASSLTSGRANEQFF
TRBJ1-1 | TRBV11-2 | CASSIKGGSTEAFF
TRBJ2-2 | TRBV14 | CASSQVRGAGELFF
TRBJ2-1 | TRBV28 | CASSSPHPLAGGAGEQFF
TRBJ2-3 | TRBV4-1 | CASSQVAGGPADTQYF
TRBJ2-1 | TRBV3-1/TRBV3-2 | CASSQDPNNEQFF
TRBJ1-2 | TRBV9 | CASSVDRGGAGYTF
TRBJ1-4 | TRBV30 | CAWRSGSFSTNEKLFF
TRBJ2-5 | TRBV7-8 | CASSLVWTGGRETQYF
TRBJ1-2 | TRBV7-2 | CASSLGGQYYGYTF
TRBJ2-1 | TRBV6-5 | CASSYRLAGLNEQFF